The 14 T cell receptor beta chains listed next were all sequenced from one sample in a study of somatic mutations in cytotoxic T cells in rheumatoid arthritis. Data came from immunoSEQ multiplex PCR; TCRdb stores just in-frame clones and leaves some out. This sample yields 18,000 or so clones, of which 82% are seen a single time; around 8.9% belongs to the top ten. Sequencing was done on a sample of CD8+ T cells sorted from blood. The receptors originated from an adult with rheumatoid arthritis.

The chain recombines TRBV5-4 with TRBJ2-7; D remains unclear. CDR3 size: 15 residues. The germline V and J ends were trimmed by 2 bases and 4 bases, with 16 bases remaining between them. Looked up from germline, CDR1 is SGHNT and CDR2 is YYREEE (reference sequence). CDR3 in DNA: TGTGCCAGCAGCTTTCATCGGTCAGTGCGGTACGAGCAGTACTTC. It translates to CASSFHRSVRYEQYF. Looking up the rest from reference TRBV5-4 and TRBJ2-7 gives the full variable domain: ETGVTQSPTHLIKTRGQQVTLRCSSQSGHNTVSWYQQALGQGPQFIFQYYREEENGRGNFPPRFSGLQFPNYSSELNVNALELDDSALYLCASSFHRSVRYEQYFGPGTRLTVT.

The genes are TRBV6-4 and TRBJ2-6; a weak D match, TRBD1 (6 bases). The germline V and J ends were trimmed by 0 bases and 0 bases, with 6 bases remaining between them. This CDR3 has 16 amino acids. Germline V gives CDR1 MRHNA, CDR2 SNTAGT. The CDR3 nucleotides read TGTGCCAGCAGTGACTCGGACAGCTCTGGGGCCAACGTCCTGACTTTC. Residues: CASSDSDSSGANVLTF.

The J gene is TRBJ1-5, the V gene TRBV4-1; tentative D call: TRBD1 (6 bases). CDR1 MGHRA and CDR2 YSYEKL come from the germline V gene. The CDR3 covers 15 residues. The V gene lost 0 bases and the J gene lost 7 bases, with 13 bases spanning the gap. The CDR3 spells CASSQEGGRQQPQHF. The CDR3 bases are TGCGCCAGCAGCCAAGAAGGGGGGCGCCAGCAGCCCCAGCATTTT.

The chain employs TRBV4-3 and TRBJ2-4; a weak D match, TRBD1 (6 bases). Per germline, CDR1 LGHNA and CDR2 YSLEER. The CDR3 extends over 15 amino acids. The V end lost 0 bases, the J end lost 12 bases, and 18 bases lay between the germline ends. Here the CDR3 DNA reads TGCGCCAGCAGCCAAGAAACCCCGCAGGAAGGGGGTCAGTACTTC. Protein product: CASSQETPQEGGQYF.

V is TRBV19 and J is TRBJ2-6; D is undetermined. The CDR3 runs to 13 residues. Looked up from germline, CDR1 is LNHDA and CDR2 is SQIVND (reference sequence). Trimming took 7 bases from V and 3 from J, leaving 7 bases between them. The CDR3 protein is CASKEYGANVLTF. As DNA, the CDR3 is TGTGCCAGTAAGGAGTATGGGGCCAACGTCCTGACTTTC.

CDR3 region: CASSAGLAGANEQFF. For the CDR3, the DNA is TGTGCCAGCAGCGCGGGACTAGCGGGAGCTAATGAGCAGTTCTTC. V is TRBV9 and J is TRBJ2-1, with 14 bases fitting TRBD2. The CDR3 is 15 residues long. Unmatched junction bases numbered 3, after V lost 3 bases and J lost 7 bases. Germline CDR1 is SGDLS and CDR2 is YYNGEE.

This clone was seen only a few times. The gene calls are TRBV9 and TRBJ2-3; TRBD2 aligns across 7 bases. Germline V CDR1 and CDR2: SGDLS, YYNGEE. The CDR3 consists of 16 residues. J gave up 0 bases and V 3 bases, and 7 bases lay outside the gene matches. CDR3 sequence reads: CASSAGGGSSTDTQYF. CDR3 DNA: TGTGCCAGCAGCGCTGGGGGAGGGTCTAGCACAGATACGCAGTATTTT.

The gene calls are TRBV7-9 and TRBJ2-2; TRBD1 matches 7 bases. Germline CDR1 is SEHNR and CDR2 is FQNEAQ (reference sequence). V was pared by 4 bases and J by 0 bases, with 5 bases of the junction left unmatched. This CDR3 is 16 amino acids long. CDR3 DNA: TGTGCCAGCAGCTCGGGACAGCTGACGAACACCGGGGAGCTGTTTTTT. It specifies CASSSGQLTNTGELFF.

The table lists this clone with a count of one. For the CDR3, the DNA is TGTGCCAGCAGCAAGCAGGATGAAGCCTACGAGCAGTACTTC. Translating gives CASSKQDEAYEQYF. The chain has TRBV9 and TRBJ2-7; no definite D call. Per germline, CDR1 SGDLS and CDR2 YYNGEE. V lost 4 bases, J lost 2 bases, and 13 bases lay in between. This CDR3 contains 14 residues.

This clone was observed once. CDR3 sequence (DNA): TGCGCCAGCAGCCAACCACAGGGTGTCACCCATTATAGCAATCAGCCCCAGCATTTT. It translates to CASSQPQGVTHYSNQPQHF. The chain employs TRBV4-3 and TRBJ1-5, with D possibly TRBD1 on 6 matching bases. Trimming removed 2 bases at V and 0 bases at J, with 20 bases between. CDR1 is LGHNA, CDR2 YSLEER, per germline. The CDR3 has 19 amino acids.

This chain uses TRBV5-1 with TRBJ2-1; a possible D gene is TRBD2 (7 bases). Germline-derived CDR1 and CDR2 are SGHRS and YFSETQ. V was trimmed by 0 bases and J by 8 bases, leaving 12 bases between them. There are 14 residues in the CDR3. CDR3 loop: CASSLEGGGDEQFF. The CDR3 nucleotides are TGCGCCAGCAGCTTGGAGGGGGGGGGAGATGAGCAGTTCTTC.

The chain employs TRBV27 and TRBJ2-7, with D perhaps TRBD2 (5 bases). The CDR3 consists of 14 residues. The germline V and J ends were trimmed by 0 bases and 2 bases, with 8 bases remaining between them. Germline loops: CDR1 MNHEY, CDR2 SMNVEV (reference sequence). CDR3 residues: CASSLSEDAYEQYF. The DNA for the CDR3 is TGTGCCAGCAGTTTATCGGAGGACGCCTACGAGCAGTACTTC.

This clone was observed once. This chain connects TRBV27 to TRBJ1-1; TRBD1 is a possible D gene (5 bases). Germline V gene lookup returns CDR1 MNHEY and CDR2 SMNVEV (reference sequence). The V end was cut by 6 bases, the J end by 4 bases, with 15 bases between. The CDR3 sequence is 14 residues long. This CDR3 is CASSTGTGGTEAFF. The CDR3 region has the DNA TGTGCCAGCAGCACAGGCACTGGGGGCACTGAAGCTTTCTTT.

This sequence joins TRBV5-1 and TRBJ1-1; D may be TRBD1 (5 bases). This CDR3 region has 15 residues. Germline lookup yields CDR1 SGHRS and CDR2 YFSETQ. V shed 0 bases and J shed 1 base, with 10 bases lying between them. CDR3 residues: CASSLAGGSNTEAFF. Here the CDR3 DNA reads TGCGCCAGCAGCTTGGCCGGGGGTTCGAACACTGAAGCTTTCTTT.